This TCR beta chain was sequenced in a study of cytomegalovirus exposure and HLA in healthy donors. Clones were read by immunoSEQ multiplex PCR, and TCRdb kept only the in-frame ones, dropping some. The sample includes 150,000 to 200,000 clones, approximately 88% of them seen just once. The V gene end was trimmed by 0 bases and the J gene end by 4 bases; junction bases not matched to a gene: 5. Germline loops: CDR1 LGHNA, CDR2 YSLEER. The CDR3 is 16 amino acids. The chain carries TRBV4-3 and TRBJ2-3; the match to TRBD2 covers 9 bases. Sequenced sample: PBMCs. This sequence originates from a man aged 30 to 39 in good health and CMV-seropositive. In nucleotides, the CDR3 is TGCGCCAGCAGCCAAGACCTCCTAGCGGGGCCAGATACGCAGTATTTT. Amino acids: CASSQDLLAGPDTQYF.